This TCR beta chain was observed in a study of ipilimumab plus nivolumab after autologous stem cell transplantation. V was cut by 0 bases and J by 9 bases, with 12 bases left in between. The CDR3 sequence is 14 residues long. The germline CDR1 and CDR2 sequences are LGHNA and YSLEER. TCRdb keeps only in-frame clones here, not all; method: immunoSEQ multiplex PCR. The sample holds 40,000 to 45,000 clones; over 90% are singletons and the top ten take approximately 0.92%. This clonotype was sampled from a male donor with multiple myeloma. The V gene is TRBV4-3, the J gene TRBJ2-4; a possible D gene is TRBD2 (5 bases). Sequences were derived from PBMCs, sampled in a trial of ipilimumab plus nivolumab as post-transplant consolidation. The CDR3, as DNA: TGCGCCAGCAGCCAAGATCTCCTAGGAGGCATTCAGTACTTC. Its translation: CASSQDLLGGIQYF.